What follows are 19 T cell receptor beta chains derived from one specimen sequenced in a study of OX40 agonist ivuxolimab in advanced cancers. Method: immunoSEQ multiplex PCR; TCRdb's copy keeps in-frame clones and lacks some. The data show approximately 77,000 clones, 80% to 95% seen once. The sequences come from CD4+ or CD8+ T cells sorted from blood, collected in a trial of the OX40 agonist ivuxolimab. The receptors derive from an adult with an advanced solid tumor such as melanoma, head and neck, liver or kidney cancer.

This clone occurred once. The chain is built from TRBV11-2 and TRBJ2-7, with D perhaps TRBD2 (5 bases). V lost 5 bases, J lost 4 bases, and 15 bases lay in between. The CDR3 runs 14 residues. Germline loops: CDR1 SGHAT, CDR2 FQNNGV. DNA for the CDR3: TGTGCCAGCAGCGCGCACCCCTCGGGGTACGAGCAGTACTTC. Protein product: CASSAHPSGYEQYF.

The chain uses TRBV7-9 and TRBJ2-3; 7 bases are a match to TRBD1. J gave up 5 bases and V 5 bases, and 7 bases lay outside the gene matches. The CDR3 totals 14 residues. Per the germline V gene, CDR1 is SEHNR and CDR2 is FQNEAQ (reference sequence). The CDR3 nucleotides are TGTGCCAGCAGCCCAGACAGGGTTGGAGATACGCAGTATTTT. Translation: CASSPDRVGDTQYF. The entire variable domain, with the rest obtained from reference TRBV7-9 and TRBJ2-3, is as follows: DTGVSQNPRHKITKRGQNVTFRCDPISEHNRLYWYRQTLGQGPEFLTYFQNEAQLEKSRLLSDRFSAERPKGSFSTLEIQRTEQGDSAMYLCASSPDRVGDTQYFGPGTRLTVL.

CDR3 amino acids: CASSLRPGQGNGGEQFF. The CDR3 region has the DNA TGTGCCAGCAGCCTCAGACCGGGACAGGGGAATGGGGGTGAGCAGTTCTTC. V and J are TRBV11-3 and TRBJ2-1; 10 positions match TRBD1. Germline trimming cut 5 bases from V and 9 bases from J; bases unmatched to any gene: 16. CDR1 SGHNT and CDR2 YENEEA come from the germline V gene. The CDR3 is 17 residues long.

The rearrangement links TRBV13 to TRBJ2-5, with TRBD2 identical over 12 bases. The CDR3 is 18 residues long. After removal of 5 bases from V and 5 bases from J, the junction contained 15 bases not matched to a gene. CDR1 is PRHDT, CDR2 FYEKMQ, per germline (reference sequence). The CDR3 loop is CASSQRTSGGLFRETQYF. The CDR3 DNA reads TGTGCCAGCAGCCAACGAACTAGCGGGGGGCTTTTTCGGGAGACCCAGTACTTC.

This rearrangement joins TRBV9 to TRBJ2-3; D might be TRBD2 (7 bases). V lost 4 bases and J lost 2, with 17 bases in between. The CDR3 extends over 16 amino acids. CDR1 is SGDLS, CDR2 YYNGEE, per germline. The CDR3 coding sequence is TGTGCCAGCAGCCTGTTCGGGGGGCGGGACACAGATACGCAGTATTTT. As protein: CASSLFGGRDTDTQYF.

The chain recombines TRBV10-2 with TRBJ2-1, with D possibly being TRBD1 or TRBD2 (5 bases each). Trimming removed 4 bases at V and 3 bases at J, with 13 bases between. Looked up from germline, CDR1 is WSHSY and CDR2 is SAAADI. The CDR3 totals 15 residues. In DNA, the CDR3 is TGCGCCAGCAGTGTAACGGGGACGGTCTACAATGAGCAGTTCTTC. It encodes CASSVTGTVYNEQFF.

The rearrangement joins TRBV5-1 to TRBJ2-7; weak D call: TRBD2 (6 bases). The V gene's germline CDR1 is SGHRS and CDR2 YFSETQ. V lost 0 bases, J lost 2 bases, and 12 bases lay in between. The CDR3 is 15 residues long. CDR3 sequence reads: CASSLGGVGPYEQYF. The CDR3, as DNA: TGCGCCAGCAGCTTGGGCGGGGTGGGCCCCTACGAGCAGTACTTC.

The rearrangement links TRBV27 to TRBJ2-3; D not resolved. The CDR3 contains 12 residues. Germline V gene sequence: CDR1 MNHEY, CDR2 SMNVEV (reference sequence). The V and J ends lost 3 bases and 5 bases respectively, with 6 bases between them. The CDR3 DNA reads TGTGCCAGCAGTTTCTTAGGAGATACGCAGTATTTT. It codes for CASSFLGDTQYF.

This chain joins TRBV2 and TRBJ1-1, with a tentative D call TRBD1 (5 bases). The germline V gene encodes CDR1 SNHLY and CDR2 FYNNEI. This CDR3 has 14 amino acids. V lost 6 bases and J lost 1, with 12 bases in between. Here the CDR3 reads CASRESTGNTEAFF. The CDR3 nucleotides are TGTGCCAGCAGGGAAAGCACAGGGAACACTGAAGCTTTCTTT.

This clone turned up a few times. This may arise from a read error, as a much more abundant clone is one base away. Other DNA sequences in the same sample also yield this CDR3. The chain employs TRBV30 and TRBJ1-3, with unresolved D. CDR1 is GTSNPN, CDR2 SVGIG, per germline (reference sequence). Trimming left V 4 bases short and J 0 bases short, with 4 bases between. The CDR3 has 12 residues. The CDR3 DNA reads as TGTGCCTGGAAAGCCTCTGGAAACACCATATATTTT. This sequence encodes CAWKASGNTIYF.

A single count supports this clone. The CDR3 DNA sequence: TGTGCCAGCAGTTACGGGACAGGGCTTTGGGACGAGCAGTACTTC. Translated, it gives CASSYGTGLWDEQYF. The chain joins TRBV6-6 to TRBJ2-7; TRBD1 matches 9 bases. Germline V gene lookup returns CDR1 MNHNY and CDR2 SVGAGI (reference sequence). This CDR3 spans 15 amino acids. Germline trimming cut 2 bases from V and 5 bases from J; bases unmatched to any gene: 7.

The chain has TRBV30 and TRBJ1-1; TRBD1 might be the D (6 bases). Trimming took 5 bases from V and 6 from J, leaving 10 bases between them. The CDR3 runs to 11 residues. Germline V gives CDR1 GTSNPN, CDR2 SVGIG (reference sequence). CDR3 loop: CAWWGGPEAFF. The CDR3 region has the DNA TGTGCCTGGTGGGGGGGGCCTGAAGCTTTCTTT.

The chain links TRBV27 to TRBJ2-7; 7 bases map to TRBD2. V shed 5 bases and J 0 bases; nucleotides not matched to a gene: 10. Germline V gene lookup returns CDR1 MNHEY and CDR2 SMNVEV (reference sequence). This CDR3 has 16 residues. The CDR3 coding sequence is TGTGCCAGCAGTCCTTCTAGCGGCCCCTACTCCTACGAGCAGTACTTC. Residues: CASSPSSGPYSYEQYF.

The chain has TRBV11-1 and TRBJ2-2; the D gene is possibly TRBD2 (7 bases). Per the germline V gene, CDR1 is SGHAT and CDR2 is FQDESV (reference sequence). V lost 5 bases and J 7 bases, leaving 14 bases between the germline ends. The CDR3 length is 14 residues. DNA for the CDR3: TGTGCCAGCAGCCAATCAGGGGAGGGCGGGGAGCTGTTTTTT. Its protein product is CASSQSGEGGELFF.

V usage is TRBV6-6 and J usage is TRBJ2-3; TRBD1 is a possible D gene (5 bases). Germline values: CDR1 MNHNY, CDR2 SVGAGI (reference sequence). The length of the CDR3 is 12 residues. Between the trimmed V and J ends, which lost 7 bases and 3 bases, there was a span of 8 bases. This CDR3 is CASMQGTDTQYF. Written as DNA, the CDR3 is TGTGCCAGCATGCAGGGTACAGATACGCAGTATTTT.

The chain employs TRBV7-2 and TRBJ1-4; 8 bases line up with TRBD1. The CDR3 has 14 amino acids. CDR1 and CDR2 (germline): SGHTA, FQGNSA. The junction had 3 bases not matched to a gene; V was cut back by 5 bases and J by 4 bases. CDR3 residues: CASSTTGGNEKLFF. The CDR3 nucleotides read TGTGCCAGCAGCACCACAGGGGGTAATGAAAAACTGTTTTTT.

The V call is TRBV25-1, the J call TRBJ1-5, with 8 bases fitting TRBD1. CDR3 length: 14 amino acids. Germline V gene sequence: CDR1 MGHDK, CDR2 SYGVNS. J gave up 6 bases and V 4 bases, and 5 bases lay outside the gene matches. The CDR3 bases are TGTGCCAGCAGTGTGCAGGGGGCGGGTCAGCCCCAGCATTTT. It codes for CASSVQGAGQPQHF.

The rearrangement joins TRBV5-6 to TRBJ1-2, with D possibly being TRBD1 (5 bases). Per germline, CDR1 SGHDT and CDR2 YYEEEE. The germline V and J ends were trimmed by 2 bases and 3 bases, with 11 bases remaining between them. The CDR3 runs 14 residues. The CDR3 nucleotides are TGTGCCAGCAGCTTCGGGACTCCTGACTATGGCTACACCTTC. Amino acids: CASSFGTPDYGYTF.

The chain uses TRBV4-2 and TRBJ2-2; 10 bases fit TRBD1. This CDR3 has 16 amino acids. Germline V CDR1 and CDR2: LGHNA, YNFKEQ. V shed 1 base, J shed 4 bases, and the junction held 3 bases outside the gene matches. The CDR3 loop reads CASSQGTGGVTGELFF. CDR3 DNA: TGTGCCAGCAGCCAAGGGACAGGGGGGGTCACCGGGGAGCTGTTTTTT.